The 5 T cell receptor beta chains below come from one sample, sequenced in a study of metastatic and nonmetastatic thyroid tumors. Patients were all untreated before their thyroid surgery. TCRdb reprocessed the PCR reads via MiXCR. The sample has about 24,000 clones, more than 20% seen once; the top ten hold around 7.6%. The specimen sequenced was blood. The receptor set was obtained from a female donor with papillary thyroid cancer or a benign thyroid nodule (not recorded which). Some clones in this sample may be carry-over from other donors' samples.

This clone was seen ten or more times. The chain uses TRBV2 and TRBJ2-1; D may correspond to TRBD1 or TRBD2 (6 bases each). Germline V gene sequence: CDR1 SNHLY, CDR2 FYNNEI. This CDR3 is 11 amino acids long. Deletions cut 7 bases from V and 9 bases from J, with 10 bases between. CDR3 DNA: TGTGCCAGCATCGGGGGCGGTGAGCAGTTCTTC. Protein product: CASIGGGEQFF.

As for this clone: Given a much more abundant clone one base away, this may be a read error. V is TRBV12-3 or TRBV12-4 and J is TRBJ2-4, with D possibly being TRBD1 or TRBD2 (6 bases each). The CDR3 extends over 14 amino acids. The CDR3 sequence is CARSFGFIGQGRFF. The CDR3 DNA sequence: TGTGCCAGAAGTTTTGGGTTCATTGGCCAGGGGAGGTTCTTC.

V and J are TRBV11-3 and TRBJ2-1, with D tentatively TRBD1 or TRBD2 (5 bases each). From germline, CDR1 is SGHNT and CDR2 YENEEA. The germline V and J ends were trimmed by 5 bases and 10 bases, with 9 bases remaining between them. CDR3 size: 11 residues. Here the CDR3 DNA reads TGTGCCAGCAGCGAGGGGCGAGAGCAGTTCTTC. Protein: CASSEGREQFF.

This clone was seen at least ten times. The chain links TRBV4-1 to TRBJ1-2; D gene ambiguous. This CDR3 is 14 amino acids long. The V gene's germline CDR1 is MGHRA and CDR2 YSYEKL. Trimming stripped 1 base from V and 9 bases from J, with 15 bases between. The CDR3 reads CASSQAGIGRSYTF. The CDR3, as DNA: TGCGCCAGCAGCCAAGCGGGAATCGGGAGGAGCTACACCTTC.

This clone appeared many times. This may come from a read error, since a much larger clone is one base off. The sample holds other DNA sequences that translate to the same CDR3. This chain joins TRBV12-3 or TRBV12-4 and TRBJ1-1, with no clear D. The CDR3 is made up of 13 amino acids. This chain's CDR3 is CASSLWRSTEAFF. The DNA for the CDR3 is TGTGCCAGCAGTTTATGGCGCAGCACTGAGGCTTTCTTT.